This entry lists 7 T cell receptor beta chains sequenced from one sample in a study of draining lymph node invasion in breast cancer. TCRdb ran MiXCR on the bulk RNA-seq reads and lists one entry per CDR3 protein. In the table there are fewer than 950 distinct CDR3 sequences, roughly 62% of which are singletons. The CD4+ CD45RA- CD25- gate defined the sorted memory conventional CD4 T cells. Sample: sorted memory CD4+ effector T cells from the tumor. All receptors derive from a female donor with luminal breast cancer.

J is TRBJ1-2 and V is TRBV6-6; D perhaps matches TRBD1 (6 bases). Trimming stripped 10 bases from V and 0 bases from J, with 12 bases between. The germline gives CDR1 MNHNY, CDR2 SVGAGI (reference sequence). The CDR3 totals 13 residues. For the CDR3, the DNA is TGTGCCACCCTAGGGGGAGCTAACTATGGCTACACCTTC. Protein: CATLGGANYGYTF.

The table lists this clonotype with a few counts. The chain links TRBV2 to TRBJ1-1, with D uncertain. With 5 bases removed from V and 0 bases from J, the gap between germline ends came to 7 bases. CDR1 and CDR2 from the germline V gene are SNHLY and FYNNEI. The CDR3 is 13 residues long. The CDR3 reads CASSRSMNTEAFF. The CDR3, as DNA: TGTGCCAGCAGTCGTTCGATGAACACTGAAGCTTTCTTT.

This clonotype appeared a single time. The chain is built from TRBV11-2 and TRBJ1-1; 7 positions match TRBD1. Per germline, CDR1 SGHAT and CDR2 FQNNGV. The CDR3 has 14 amino acids. After removal of 5 bases from V and 1 base from J, the junction contained 4 bases not matched to a gene. Written as DNA, the CDR3 is TGTGCCAGCAGCCGACAGGGAGGGAACACTGAAGCTTTCTTT. Protein sequence: CASSRQGGNTEAFF.

This clonotype was counted a single time. V gene TRBV12-3 or TRBV12-4 combines with J gene TRBJ2-3; 8 bases align to TRBD2. V was clipped by 7 bases and J by 4 bases; unmatched bases: 7. The CDR3 runs to 14 residues. CDR3 nucleotide sequence: TGTGCCAGCATCCCCGGGGGGGGCCCAGATACGCAGTATTTT. Its translation: CASIPGGGPDTQYF.

This clonotype came up once. CDR3 loop: CATLDRNYGYTF. The CDR3 nucleotides read TGTGCCACCCTGGACAGAAACTATGGCTACACCTTC. This sequence joins TRBV28 and TRBJ1-2, with a possible D match to TRBD1 (6 bases). The germline V gene has CDR1 MDHEN and CDR2 SYDVKM. This CDR3 has 12 residues. Trimming stripped 10 bases from V and 2 bases from J, with 11 bases between.

This chain connects TRBV4-3 to TRBJ2-6, with no clear D. The V gene lost 0 bases and the J gene lost 0 bases, with 12 bases spanning the gap. This CDR3 region has 18 residues. The germline V gene has CDR1 LGHNA and CDR2 YSLEER. CDR3 region: CASSQDWYEVSGANVLTF. In nucleotides, the CDR3 is TGCGCCAGCAGCCAAGATTGGTATGAGGTCTCTGGGGCCAACGTCCTGACTTTC.

Only a few counts were recorded for this clonotype. An end of the junction does not agree with germline; a read error may underlie this. The CDR3: CASTPGTSGGYQEIQYF. CDR3 DNA: TGTGCCAGCACTCCCGGGACTAGCGGGGGGTACCAAGAGATCCAGTACTTC. The genes are TRBV2 and TRBJ2-5; 15 nucleotides agree with TRBD2. The CDR3 loop spans 17 amino acids. Germline loops: CDR1 SNHLY, CDR2 FYNNEI.